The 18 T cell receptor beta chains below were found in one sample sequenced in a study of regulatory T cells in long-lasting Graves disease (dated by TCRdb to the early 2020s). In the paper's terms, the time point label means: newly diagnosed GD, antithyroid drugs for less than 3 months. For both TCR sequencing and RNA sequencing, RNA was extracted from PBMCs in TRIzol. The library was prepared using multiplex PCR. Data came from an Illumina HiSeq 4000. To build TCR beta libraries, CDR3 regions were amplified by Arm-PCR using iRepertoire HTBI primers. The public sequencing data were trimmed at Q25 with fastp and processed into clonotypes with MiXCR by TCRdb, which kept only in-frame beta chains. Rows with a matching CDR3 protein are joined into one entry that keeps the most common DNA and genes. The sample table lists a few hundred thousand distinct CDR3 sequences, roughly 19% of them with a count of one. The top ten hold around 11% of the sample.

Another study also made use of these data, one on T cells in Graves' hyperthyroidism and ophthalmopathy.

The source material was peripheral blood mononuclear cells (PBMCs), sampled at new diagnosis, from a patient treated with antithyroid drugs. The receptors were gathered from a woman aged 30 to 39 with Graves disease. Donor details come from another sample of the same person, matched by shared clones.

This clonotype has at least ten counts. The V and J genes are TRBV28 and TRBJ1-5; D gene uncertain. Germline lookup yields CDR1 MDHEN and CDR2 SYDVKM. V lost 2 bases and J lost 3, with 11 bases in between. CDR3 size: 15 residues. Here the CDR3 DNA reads TGTGCCAGCAGTTTAGCTGGACGGATCAATCAGCCCCAGCATTTT. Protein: CASSLAGRINQPQHF.

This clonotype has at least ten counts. The CDR3 loop is CASSFPTSGLLGSYNEQFF. CDR3 in DNA: TGCGCCAGCAGCTTCCCGACTAGCGGTCTGTTAGGCTCCTACAATGAGCAGTTCTTC. V gene TRBV5-1 combines with J gene TRBJ2-1, with 9 bases that match TRBD2. Germline V lookup: CDR1 SGHRS, CDR2 YFSETQ. The V segment lost 2 bases and the J segment 0 bases; nucleotides outside the gene matches: 12. The length of the CDR3 is 19 residues.

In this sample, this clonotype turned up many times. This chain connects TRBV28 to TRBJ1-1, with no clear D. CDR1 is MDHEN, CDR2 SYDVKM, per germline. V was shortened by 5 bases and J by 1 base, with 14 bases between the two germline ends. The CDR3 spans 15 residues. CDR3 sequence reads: CASSPYRETNTEAFF. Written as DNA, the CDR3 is TGTGCCAGCAGTCCTTACCGGGAGACGAACACTGAAGCTTTCTTT.

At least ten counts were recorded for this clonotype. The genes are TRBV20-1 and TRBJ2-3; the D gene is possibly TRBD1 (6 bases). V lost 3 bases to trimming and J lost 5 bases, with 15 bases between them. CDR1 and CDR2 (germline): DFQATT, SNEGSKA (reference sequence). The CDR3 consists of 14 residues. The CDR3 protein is CSASLTGTGDTQYF. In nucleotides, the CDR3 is TGCAGTGCTAGCTTAACAGGGACGGGAGATACGCAGTATTTT.

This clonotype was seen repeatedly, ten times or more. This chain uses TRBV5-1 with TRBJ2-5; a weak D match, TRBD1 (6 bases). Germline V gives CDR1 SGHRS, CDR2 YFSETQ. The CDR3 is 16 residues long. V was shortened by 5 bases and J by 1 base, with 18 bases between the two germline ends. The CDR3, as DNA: TGCGCCAGCAGGCCTGGGGCGGCAGGGGCCCAAGAGACCCAGTACTTC. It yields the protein CASRPGAAGAQETQYF. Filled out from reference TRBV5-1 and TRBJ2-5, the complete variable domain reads KAGVTQTPRYLIKTRGQQVTLSCSPISGHRSVSWYQQTPGQGLQFLFEYFSETQRNKGNFPGRFSGRQFSNSRSEMNVSTLELGDSALYLCASRPGAAGAQETQYFGPGTRLLVL.

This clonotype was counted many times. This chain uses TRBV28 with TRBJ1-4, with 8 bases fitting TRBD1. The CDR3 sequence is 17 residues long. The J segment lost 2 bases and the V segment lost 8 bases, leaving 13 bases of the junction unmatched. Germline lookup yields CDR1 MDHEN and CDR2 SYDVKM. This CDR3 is CASLPGGWGRTNEKLFF. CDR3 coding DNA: TGTGCCAGCCTACCAGGGGGCTGGGGGCGGACTAATGAAAAACTGTTTTTT.

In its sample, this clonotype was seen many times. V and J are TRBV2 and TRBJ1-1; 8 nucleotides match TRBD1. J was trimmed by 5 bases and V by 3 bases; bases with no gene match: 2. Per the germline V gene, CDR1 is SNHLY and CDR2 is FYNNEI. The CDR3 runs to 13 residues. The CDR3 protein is CASSETGVTEAFF. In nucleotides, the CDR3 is TGTGCCAGCAGTGAGACAGGGGTGACTGAAGCTTTCTTT.

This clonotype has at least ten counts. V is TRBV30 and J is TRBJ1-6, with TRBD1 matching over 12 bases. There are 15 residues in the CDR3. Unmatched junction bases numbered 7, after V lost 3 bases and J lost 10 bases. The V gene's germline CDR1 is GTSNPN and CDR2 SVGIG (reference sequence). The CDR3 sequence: CAWRIRDRGQSPLHF. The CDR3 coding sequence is TGTGCCTGGAGGATCCGGGACAGGGGGCAATCACCCCTCCACTTT. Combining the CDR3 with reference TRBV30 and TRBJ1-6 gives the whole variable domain SQTIHQWPATLVQPVGSPLSLECTVEGTSNPNLYWYRQAAGRGLQLLFYSVGIGQISSEVPQNLSASRPQDRQFILSSKKLLLSDSGFYLCAWRIRDRGQSPLHFGNGTRLTVT.

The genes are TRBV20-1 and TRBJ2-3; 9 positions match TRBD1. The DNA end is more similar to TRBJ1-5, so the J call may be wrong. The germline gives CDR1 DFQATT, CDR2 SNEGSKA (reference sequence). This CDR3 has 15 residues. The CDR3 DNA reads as TGCAGTGCTCCCCCTTGGCGGGGGGACAGGGATACGCAGCATTTT. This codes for CSAPPWRGDRDTQHF.

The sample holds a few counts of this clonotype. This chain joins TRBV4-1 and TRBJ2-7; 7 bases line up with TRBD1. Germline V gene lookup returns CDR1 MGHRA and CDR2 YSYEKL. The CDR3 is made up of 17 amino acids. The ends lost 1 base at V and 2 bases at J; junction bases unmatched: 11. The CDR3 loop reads CASSQAHGQVTTYEQYF. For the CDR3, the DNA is TGCGCCAGCAGCCAAGCCCATGGACAGGTCACGACCTACGAGCAGTACTTC.

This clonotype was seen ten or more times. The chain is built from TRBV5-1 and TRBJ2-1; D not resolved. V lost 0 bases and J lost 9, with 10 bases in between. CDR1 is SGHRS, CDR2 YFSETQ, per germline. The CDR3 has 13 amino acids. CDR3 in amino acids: CASSLATYTEQFF. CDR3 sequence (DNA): TGCGCCAGCAGCTTGGCCACGTATACTGAGCAGTTCTTC.

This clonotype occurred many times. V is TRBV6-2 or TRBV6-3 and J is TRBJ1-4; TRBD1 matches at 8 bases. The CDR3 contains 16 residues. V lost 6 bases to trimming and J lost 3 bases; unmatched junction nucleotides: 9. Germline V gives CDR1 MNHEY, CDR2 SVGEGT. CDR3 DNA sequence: TGTGCCAGCAGGAGGCAGGGGGCGGGGGCTAATGAAAAACTGTTTTTT. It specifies CASRRQGAGANEKLFF.

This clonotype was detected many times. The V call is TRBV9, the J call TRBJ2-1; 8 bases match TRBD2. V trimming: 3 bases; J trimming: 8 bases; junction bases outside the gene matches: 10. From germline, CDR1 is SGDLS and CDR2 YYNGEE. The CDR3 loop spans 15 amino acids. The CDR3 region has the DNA TGTGCCAGCAGCGATAGTAGCGGGGTAGGCGATGAGCAGTTCTTC. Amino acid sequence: CASSDSSGVGDEQFF.

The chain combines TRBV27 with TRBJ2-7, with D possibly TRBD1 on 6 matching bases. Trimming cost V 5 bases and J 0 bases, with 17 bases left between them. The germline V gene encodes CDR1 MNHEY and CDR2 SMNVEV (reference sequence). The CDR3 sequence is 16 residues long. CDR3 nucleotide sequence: TGTGCCAGCAGTGGAGGATGGGGGCGCACCTCCTACGAGCAGTACTTC. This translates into CASSGGWGRTSYEQYF.

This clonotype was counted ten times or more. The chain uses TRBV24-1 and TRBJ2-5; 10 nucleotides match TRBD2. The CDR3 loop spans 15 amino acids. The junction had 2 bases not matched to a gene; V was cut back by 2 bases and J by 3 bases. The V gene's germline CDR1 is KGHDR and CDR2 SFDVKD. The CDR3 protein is CATSDSGLAEETQYF. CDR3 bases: TGTGCCACCAGTGATTCAGGACTAGCGGAAGAGACCCAGTACTTC.

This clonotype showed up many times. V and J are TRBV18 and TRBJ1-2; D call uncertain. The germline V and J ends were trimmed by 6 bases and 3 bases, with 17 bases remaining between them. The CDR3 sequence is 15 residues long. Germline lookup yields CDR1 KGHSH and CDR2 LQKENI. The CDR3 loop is CASSPRQGQDYGYTF. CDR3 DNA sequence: TGTGCCAGCTCCCCCCGCCAAGGGCAGGACTATGGCTACACCTTC.

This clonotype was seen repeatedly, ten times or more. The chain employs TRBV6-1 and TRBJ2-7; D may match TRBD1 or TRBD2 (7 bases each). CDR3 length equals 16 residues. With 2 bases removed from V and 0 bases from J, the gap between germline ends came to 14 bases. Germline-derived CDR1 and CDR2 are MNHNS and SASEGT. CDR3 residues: CASSELSGDSSYEQYF. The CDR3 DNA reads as TGTGCCAGCAGTGAACTCAGCGGGGACAGCTCCTACGAGCAGTACTTC.

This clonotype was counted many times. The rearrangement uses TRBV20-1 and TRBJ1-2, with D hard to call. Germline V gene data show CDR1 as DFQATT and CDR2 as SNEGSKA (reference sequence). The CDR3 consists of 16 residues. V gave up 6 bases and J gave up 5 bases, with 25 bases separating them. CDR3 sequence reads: CSAKGGNRYWRYGYTF. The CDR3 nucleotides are TGCAGTGCCAAGGGAGGGAATAGGTATTGGAGGTATGGCTACACCTTC.